A single sample is the source of the 20 T cell receptor beta chains below, sequenced in a study of blood T cell repertoires in COVID-19. Libraries were prepared by immunoSEQ multiplex PCR; TCRdb keeps only in-frame clonotypes and omits some of them. The sample includes 90,000 to 130,000 clones, more than 75% of them seen just once. Sequencing input: peripheral blood. The source of these receptors is a man aged 35 to 55 with acute or convalescent COVID-19.

This chain connects TRBV3-1 (or the pseudogene TRBV3-2) to TRBJ1-3; D remains ambiguous. Trimming stripped 3 bases from V and 0 bases from J, with 3 bases between. This CDR3 is 13 amino acids long. The germline gives CDR1 LGHDT, CDR2 YNNKEL (reference sequence). The CDR3 nucleotides are TGTGCCAGCAGCCATTACTCTGGAAACACCATATATTTT. Its protein product is CASSHYSGNTIYF.

V is TRBV7-6 and J is TRBJ2-5; maybe TRBD1 (7 bases). This CDR3 region has 15 residues. Germline-derived CDR1 and CDR2 are SGHVS and FNYEAQ. Trimming took 1 base from V and 6 from J, leaving 15 bases between them. In nucleotides, the CDR3 is TGTGCCAGCAGCTTAGGAGGAGGGGGCGCGAAGACCCAGTACTTC. Translated: CASSLGGGGAKTQYF.

Comments on this clone: This specimen includes other DNA sequences encoding the same CDR3. This chain connects TRBV6-1 to TRBJ2-1; TRBD2 matches at 7 bases. The junction had 2 bases not matched to a gene; V was cut back by 2 bases and J by 10 bases. CDR1 and CDR2 (germline): MNHNS, SASEGT. This CDR3 comprises 12 residues. The CDR3 sequence: CASSERGGEQFF. CDR3 in DNA: TGTGCCAGCAGTGAACGGGGAGGGGAGCAGTTCTTC.

The V call is TRBV7-6, the J call TRBJ2-7; unclear D gene. CDR1 is SGHVS and CDR2 is FNYEAQ in the germline V gene. This CDR3 spans 17 amino acids. V gave up 2 bases and J gave up 0 bases, with 17 bases separating them. The CDR3 reads CASSLSFGVSSSYEQYF. CDR3 coding DNA: TGTGCCAGCAGCTTAAGCTTCGGAGTGTCTAGCTCCTACGAGCAGTACTTC.

The sample holds a few counts of this clone. The chain uses TRBV4-1 and TRBJ2-4; 7 bases match TRBD1. Unmatched junction bases numbered 5, after V lost 6 bases and J lost 0 bases. Germline V lookup: CDR1 MGHRA, CDR2 YSYEKL. The CDR3 has 15 amino acids. CDR3: CASSEDRLAKNIQYF. CDR3 DNA sequence: TGCGCCAGCAGTGAGGACAGGCTAGCCAAAAACATTCAGTACTTC.

V gene TRBV5-5 combines with J gene TRBJ2-1; a weak D match, TRBD1 (5 bases). Per germline, CDR1 SGHKS and CDR2 YYEKEE (reference sequence). The CDR3 runs to 15 residues. Trimming left V 0 bases short and J 4 bases short, with 11 bases between. CDR3 loop: CASSLGQLQYNEQFF. The CDR3 coding sequence is TGTGCCAGCAGCTTGGGACAGCTACAATACAATGAGCAGTTCTTC.

The rearrangement links TRBV3-1 (or the pseudogene TRBV3-2) to TRBJ2-1, with a tentative D call TRBD2 (6 bases). CDR3 length equals 15 residues. V shed 3 bases and J shed 0 bases, with 9 bases lying between them. The germline CDR1 and CDR2 sequences are LGHDT and YNNKEL (reference sequence). CDR3 amino acids: CASSQWRGSYNEQFF. CDR3 coding DNA: TGTGCCAGCAGCCAGTGGCGGGGCTCCTACAATGAGCAGTTCTTC.

This sequence joins TRBV19 and TRBJ2-2; D might be TRBD2 (5 bases). This CDR3 is built from 13 residues. V was shortened by 6 bases and J by 4 bases, with 9 bases between the two germline ends. Germline V gene data show CDR1 as LNHDA and CDR2 as SQIVND (reference sequence). CDR3 protein: CASRKRSTGELFF. The CDR3 nucleotides are TGTGCCAGTAGGAAGCGGTCCACCGGGGAGCTGTTTTTT.

Only one count was recorded for this clone. V usage is TRBV24-1 and J usage is TRBJ2-3; 9 bases agree with TRBD2. V shed 3 bases, J shed 6 bases, and the junction held 12 bases outside the gene matches. Per germline, CDR1 KGHDR and CDR2 SFDVKD. The CDR3 covers 17 residues. The CDR3 loop is CATSDSPGAGGTDTQYF. CDR3 DNA sequence: TGTGCCACCAGTGATAGCCCAGGGGCGGGGGGGACGGATACGCAGTATTTT.

This chain joins TRBV6-1 and TRBJ1-5; D call uncertain. The CDR3 runs 16 residues. Trimming cost V 2 bases and J 2 bases, with 13 bases left between them. The germline CDR1 and CDR2 sequences are MNHNS and SASEGT. CDR3 DNA sequence: TGTGCCAGCAGTGAATTAATTTCGAGAGGCAATCAGCCCCAGCATTTT. Protein product: CASSELISRGNQPQHF.

The J gene is TRBJ2-7, the V gene TRBV5-1; D perhaps matches TRBD2 (6 bases). Trimming left V 3 bases short and J 0 bases short, with 13 bases between. This CDR3 is built from 15 residues. Germline CDR1 SGHRS, CDR2 YFSETQ. The CDR3 DNA reads as TGCGCCAGCAGCTCGGCAGGACTAAGCTCCTACGAGCAGTACTTC. It yields the protein CASSSAGLSSYEQYF.

This clone appeared once. This chain connects TRBV27 to TRBJ2-5; 7 nucleotides match TRBD1. Germline values: CDR1 MNHEY, CDR2 SMNVEV (reference sequence). Trimming removed 6 bases from V and 5 bases from J; junction bases left unmatched: 3. The CDR3 runs to 12 residues. The CDR3 DNA reads TGTGCCAGCAGCATCAGGGGGGAGACCCAGTACTTC. This encodes CASSIRGETQYF.

This clone was recorded a few times. The J gene is TRBJ2-7, the V gene TRBV7-3, with 9 nucleotides matching TRBD1. This CDR3 is built from 14 residues. With 4 bases clipped from V and 4 bases from J, the junction kept 5 bases outside the gene matches. CDR1 and CDR2 (germline): SGHTA, FQGTGA. CDR3 sequence reads: CASSSQGTGYEQYF. As DNA, the CDR3 is TGTGCCAGCAGCTCCCAAGGGACAGGGTACGAGCAGTACTTC.

The V and J genes are TRBV28 and TRBJ1-3, with 8 positions matching TRBD1. V lost 7 bases and J lost 3; bases outside the gene matches: 14. The CDR3 sequence is 17 residues long. Looked up from germline, CDR1 is MDHEN and CDR2 is SYDVKM. The CDR3 DNA is TGTGCCAGCATTCCATCCCAGGGGGCAGTGGGTGGAAACACCATATATTTT. Translating gives CASIPSQGAVGGNTIYF. The full variable domain, rest sourced from reference TRBV28 and TRBJ1-3, is DVKVTQSSRYLVKRTGEKVFLECVQDMDHENMFWYRQDPGLGLRLIYFSYDVKMKEKGDIPEGYSVSREKKERFSLILESASTNQTSMYLCASIPSQGAVGGNTIYFGEGSWLTVV.

Concerning this clone: This may arise from a read error, as a much more abundant clone is one base away. The chain couples TRBV11-2 to TRBJ2-1, with 7 bases matching TRBD1. Germline CDR1 SGHAT, CDR2 FQNNGV. The CDR3 consists of 18 residues. J lost 6 bases, V lost 5 bases, and 19 bases had no gene match. The CDR3 sequence: CASSLRQGKGVRGNEQFF. DNA for the CDR3: TGTGCCAGCAGCCTGAGACAGGGTAAAGGTGTAAGGGGCAATGAGCAGTTCTTC.

DNA for the CDR3: TGTGCCAGCAGCTTAGCCCTGACTAGCGGTCCCCCCGGGGCAGATACGCAGTATTTT. Residues: CASSLALTSGPPGADTQYF. This chain joins TRBV7-6 and TRBJ2-3; TRBD2 matches at 9 bases. Germline CDR1 is SGHVS and CDR2 is FNYEAQ. This CDR3 is 19 amino acids long. With 0 bases clipped from V and 4 bases from J, the junction kept 14 bases outside the gene matches.

The CDR3 here is CASSIYSTEAFF. As DNA, the CDR3 is TGTGCCAGCAGTATCTATTCCACTGAAGCTTTCTTT. The chain couples TRBV12-3 or TRBV12-4 to TRBJ1-1; no definite D call. The CDR3 is made up of 12 amino acids. The V end was cut by 5 bases, the J end by 4 bases, with 8 bases between.

In this sample, this clone turned up once. This chain uses TRBV28 with TRBJ2-7; D is unresolved. Germline CDR1 and CDR2: MDHEN and SYDVKM. This CDR3 region has 14 residues. V shed 7 bases and J shed 1 base, with 14 bases lying between them. The CDR3 is CASTSSYISYEQYF. CDR3 DNA sequence: TGTGCCAGCACCTCCTCCTATATATCCTACGAGCAGTACTTC.

V usage is TRBV28 and J usage is TRBJ1-2; 8 bases align to TRBD1. The CDR3 has 13 residues. CDR1 and CDR2 from the germline V gene are MDHEN and SYDVKM. Trimming took 6 bases from V and 8 from J; bases not matched to a gene: 8. This chain's CDR3 is CASSLGQGQGYTF. The CDR3 bases are TGTGCCAGCAGCCTCGGACAGGGTCAGGGCTACACCTTC.

The chain combines TRBV11-2 with TRBJ1-1; D perhaps matches TRBD1 (6 bases). Germline-derived CDR1 and CDR2 are SGHAT and FQNNGV. The CDR3 has 13 residues. V shed 6 bases and J shed 1 base, with 9 bases lying between them. The chain's CDR3 is CASSQQGNTEAFF. CDR3 coding DNA: TGTGCCAGCAGTCAACAGGGGAACACTGAAGCTTTCTTT.